This T cell receptor beta chain was identified during a study of T cells in Graves' hyperthyroidism and ophthalmopathy. Diagnosis rested on symptoms, serum thyroxine and TRAb, thyroid ultrasound, and orbital computed tomography. This clonotype was recorded once. The junction and the germline gene differ at one end; a read error may be behind it. The CDR3 regions of TCR beta were amplified from RNA transcripts. The HTBI set primed first-round TCR CDR3 RT-PCR. TCRdb redid the calling of the multiplex PCR reads with MiXCR, one entry per CDR3 protein. The sample records about 570,000 distinct CDR3 sequences, 35% to 55% being singletons. CDR3 size: 13 residues. The germline V gene encodes CDR1 ENHRY and CDR2 SYGVKD.

The V gene is TRBV10-3, the J gene TRBJ1-6; unclear D gene. Sequencing was carried out using peripheral blood or thyroid tissue (not recorded which). The TCR was taken from an adult woman with Graves' disease, either hyperthyroidism or ophthalmopathy (not recorded which). The CDR3 DNA follows: TGTGCCATCAGCCCGGGGAGTAATTCACCCCGCCACTTT. It yields the protein CAISPGSNSPRHF.